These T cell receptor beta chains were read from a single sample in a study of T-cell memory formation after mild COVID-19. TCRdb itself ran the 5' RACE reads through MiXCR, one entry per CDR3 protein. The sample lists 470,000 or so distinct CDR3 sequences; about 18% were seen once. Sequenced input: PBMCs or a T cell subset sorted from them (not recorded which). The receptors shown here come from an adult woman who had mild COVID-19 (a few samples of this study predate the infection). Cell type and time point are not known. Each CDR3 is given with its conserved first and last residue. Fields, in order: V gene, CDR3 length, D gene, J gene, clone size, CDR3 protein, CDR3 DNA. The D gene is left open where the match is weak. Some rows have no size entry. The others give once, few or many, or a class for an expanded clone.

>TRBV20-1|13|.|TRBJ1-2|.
CSAQTGSNYGYTF
TGCAGTGCGCAGACAGGCTCTAACTATGGCTACACCTTC
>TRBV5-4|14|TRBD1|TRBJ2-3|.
CASGGQGGADTQYF
TGTGCCAGCGGGGGACAGGGCGGCGCAGATACGCAGTATTTT
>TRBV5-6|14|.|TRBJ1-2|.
CASSLTGPSYGYTF
TGTGCCAGCAGCTTGACGGGACCCTCCTATGGCTACACCTTC
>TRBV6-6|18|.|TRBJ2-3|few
CASSSIVMQGARTDTQYF
TGTGCCAGCAGTTCCATTGTGATGCAGGGCGCTAGAACAGATACGCAGTATTTT
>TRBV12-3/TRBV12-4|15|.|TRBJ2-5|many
CASSLLRGAEETQYF
TGTGCCAGCAGTTTATTGAGGGGGGCGGAAGAGACCCAGTACTTC
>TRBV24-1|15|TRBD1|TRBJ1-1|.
CATSKSTGLATEAFF
TGTGCCACCAGTAAATCGACAGGGTTAGCCACTGAAGCTTTCTTT
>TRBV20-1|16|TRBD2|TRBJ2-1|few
CSATDARSSGYNEQFF
TGCAGTGCTACCGACGCCCGGTCTAGCGGCTACAATGAGCAGTTCTTC
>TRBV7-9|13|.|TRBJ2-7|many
CASSSRGTYEQYF
TGTGCCAGCAGCTCCCGGGGAACCTACGAGCAGTACTTC
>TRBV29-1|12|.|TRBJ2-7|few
CSVADKDYEQYF
TGCAGCGTTGCGGACAAAGACTACGAGCAGTACTTC
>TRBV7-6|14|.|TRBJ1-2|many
CASSLAQGGHGYTF
TGTGCCAGCAGCTTAGCGCAGGGTGGGCATGGCTACACCTTC
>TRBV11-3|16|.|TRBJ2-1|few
CASSPLHGSSYNEQFF
TGTGCCAGCAGCCCCCTCCACGGGAGTTCCTACAATGAGCAGTTCTTC
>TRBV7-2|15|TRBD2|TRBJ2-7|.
CASRYTSGPTYEQYF
TGTGCCAGCAGATATACTAGCGGCCCGACCTACGAGCAGTACTTC
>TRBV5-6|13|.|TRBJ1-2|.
CASSLADGNGYTF
TGTGCCAGCAGCTTGGCCGACGGCAATGGCTACACCTTC
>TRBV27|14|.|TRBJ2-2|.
CASSTQGRAGELFF
TGTGCCAGCAGCACCCAGGGGCGCGCCGGGGAGCTGTTTTTT
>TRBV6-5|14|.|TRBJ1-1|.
CASTDLGPNTEAFF
TGTGCCAGCACCGACCTCGGGCCAAACACTGAAGCTTTCTTT